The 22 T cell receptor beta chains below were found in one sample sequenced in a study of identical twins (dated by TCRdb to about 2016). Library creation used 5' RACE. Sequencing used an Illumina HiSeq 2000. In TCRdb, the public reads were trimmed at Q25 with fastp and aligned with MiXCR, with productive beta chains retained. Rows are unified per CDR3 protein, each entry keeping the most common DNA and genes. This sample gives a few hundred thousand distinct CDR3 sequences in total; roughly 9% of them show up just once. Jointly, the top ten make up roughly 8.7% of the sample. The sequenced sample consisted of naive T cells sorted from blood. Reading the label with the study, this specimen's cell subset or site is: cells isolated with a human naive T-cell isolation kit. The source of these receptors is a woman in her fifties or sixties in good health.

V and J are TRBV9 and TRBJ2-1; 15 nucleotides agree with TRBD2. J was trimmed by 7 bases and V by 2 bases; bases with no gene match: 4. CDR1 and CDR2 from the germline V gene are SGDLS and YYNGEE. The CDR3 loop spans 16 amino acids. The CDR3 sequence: CASSVGLAGGKNEQFF. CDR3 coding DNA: TGTGCCAGCAGCGTGGGACTAGCGGGAGGTAAGAATGAGCAGTTCTTC.

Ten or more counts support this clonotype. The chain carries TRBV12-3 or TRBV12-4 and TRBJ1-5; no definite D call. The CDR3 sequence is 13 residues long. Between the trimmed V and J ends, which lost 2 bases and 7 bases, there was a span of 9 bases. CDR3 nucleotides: TGTGCCAGCAGTTTACAGCATACGCAGCCCCAGCATTTT. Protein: CASSLQHTQPQHF.

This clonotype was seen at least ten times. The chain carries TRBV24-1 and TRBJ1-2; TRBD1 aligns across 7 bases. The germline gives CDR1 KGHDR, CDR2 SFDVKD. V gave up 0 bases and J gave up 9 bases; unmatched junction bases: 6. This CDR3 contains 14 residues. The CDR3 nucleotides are TGTGCCACCAGTGATTTGGCAACAGGGGCGCGCTACACCTTC. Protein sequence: CATSDLATGARYTF.

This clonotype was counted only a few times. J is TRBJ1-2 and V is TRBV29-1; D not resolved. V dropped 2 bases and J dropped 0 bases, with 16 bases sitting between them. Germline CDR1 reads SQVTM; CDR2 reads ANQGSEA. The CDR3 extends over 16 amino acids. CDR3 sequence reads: CSVERVGHTANYGYTF. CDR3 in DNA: TGCAGCGTTGAACGGGTTGGTCACACAGCTAACTATGGCTACACCTTC.

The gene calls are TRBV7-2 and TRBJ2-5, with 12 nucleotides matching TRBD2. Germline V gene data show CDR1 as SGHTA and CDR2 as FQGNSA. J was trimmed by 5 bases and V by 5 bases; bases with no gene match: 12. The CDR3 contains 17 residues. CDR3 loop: CASSTRGLAGSGETQYF. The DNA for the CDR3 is TGTGCCAGCAGCACCCGAGGACTAGCGGGAAGTGGTGAGACCCAGTACTTC.

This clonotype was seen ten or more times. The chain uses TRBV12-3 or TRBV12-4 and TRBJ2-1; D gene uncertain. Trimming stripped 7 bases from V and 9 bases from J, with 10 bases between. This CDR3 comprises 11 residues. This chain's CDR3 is CASTPISEQFF. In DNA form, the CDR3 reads TGTGCCAGCACTCCTATAAGTGAGCAGTTCTTC.

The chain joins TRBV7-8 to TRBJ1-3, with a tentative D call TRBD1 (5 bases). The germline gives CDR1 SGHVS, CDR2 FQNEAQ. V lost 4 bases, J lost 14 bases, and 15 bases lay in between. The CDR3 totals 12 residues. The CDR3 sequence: CASSSHVAGLYF. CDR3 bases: TGTGCCAGCAGCTCCCACGTGGCAGGGTTATATTTT.

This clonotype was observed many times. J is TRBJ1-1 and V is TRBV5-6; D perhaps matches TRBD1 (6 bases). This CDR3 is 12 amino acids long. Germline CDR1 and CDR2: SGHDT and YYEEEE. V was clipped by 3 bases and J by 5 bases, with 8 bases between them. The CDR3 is CASSSRGTEAFF. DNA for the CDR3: TGTGCCAGCAGCTCGAGGGGGACTGAAGCTTTCTTT.

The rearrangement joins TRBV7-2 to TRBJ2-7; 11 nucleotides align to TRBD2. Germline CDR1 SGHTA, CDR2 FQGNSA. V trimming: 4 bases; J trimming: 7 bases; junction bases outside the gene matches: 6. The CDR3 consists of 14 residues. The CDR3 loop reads CASSYSGRAWEQYF. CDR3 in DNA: TGTGCCAGCAGCTATAGCGGGAGGGCGTGGGAGCAGTACTTC.

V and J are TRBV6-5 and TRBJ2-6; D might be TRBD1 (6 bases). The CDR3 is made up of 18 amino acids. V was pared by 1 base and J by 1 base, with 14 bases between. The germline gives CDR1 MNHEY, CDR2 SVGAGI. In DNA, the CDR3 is TGTGCCAGCAGTTACTATAATGTCCAGGGGTCTGGGGCCAACGTCCTGACTTTC. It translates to CASSYYNVQGSGANVLTF.

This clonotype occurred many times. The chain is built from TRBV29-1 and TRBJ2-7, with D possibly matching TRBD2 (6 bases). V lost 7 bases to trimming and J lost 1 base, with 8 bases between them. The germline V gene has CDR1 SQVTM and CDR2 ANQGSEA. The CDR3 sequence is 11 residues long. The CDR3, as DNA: TGCAGCGGCGGACTATCCTACGAGCAGTACTTC. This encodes CSGGLSYEQYF.

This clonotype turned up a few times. The CDR3 reads CASSPSAGNTIYF. The CDR3 region has the DNA TGCGCCAGCAGCCCCTCGGCCGGAAACACCATATATTTT. The J gene is TRBJ1-3, the V gene TRBV4-1; D unresolved. Germline lookup yields CDR1 MGHRA and CDR2 YSYEKL. The V end lost 4 bases, the J end lost 4 bases, and 8 bases lay between the germline ends. The CDR3 spans 13 residues.

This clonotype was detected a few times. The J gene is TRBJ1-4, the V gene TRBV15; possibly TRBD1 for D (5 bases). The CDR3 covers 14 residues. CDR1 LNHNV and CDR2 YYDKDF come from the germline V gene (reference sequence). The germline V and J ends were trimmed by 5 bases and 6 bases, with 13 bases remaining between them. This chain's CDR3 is CATSETGVDEKLFF. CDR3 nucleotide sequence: TGTGCCACCAGCGAGACGGGGGTGGATGAAAAACTGTTTTTT.

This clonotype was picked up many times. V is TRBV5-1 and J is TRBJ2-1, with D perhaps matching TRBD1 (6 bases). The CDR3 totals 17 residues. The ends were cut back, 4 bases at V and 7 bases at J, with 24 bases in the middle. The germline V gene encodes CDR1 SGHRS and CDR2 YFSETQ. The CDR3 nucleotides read TGCGCCAGCAGCATACACCTCCAGGGGAGAGTACAGAATGAGCAGTTCTTC. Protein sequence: CASSIHLQGRVQNEQFF.

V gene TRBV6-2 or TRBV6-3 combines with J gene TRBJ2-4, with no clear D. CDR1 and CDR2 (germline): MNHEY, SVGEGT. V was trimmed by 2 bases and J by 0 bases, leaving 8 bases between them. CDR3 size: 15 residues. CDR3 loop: CASSYNTVAKNIQYF. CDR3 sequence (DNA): TGTGCCAGCAGTTACAACACAGTAGCCAAAAACATTCAGTACTTC.

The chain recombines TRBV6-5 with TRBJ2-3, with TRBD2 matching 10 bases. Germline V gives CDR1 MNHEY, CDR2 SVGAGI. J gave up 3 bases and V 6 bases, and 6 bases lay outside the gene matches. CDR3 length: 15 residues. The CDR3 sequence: CASRQAGGPTDTQYF. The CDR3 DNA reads TGTGCCAGCAGACAAGCGGGAGGGCCGACAGATACGCAGTATTTT.

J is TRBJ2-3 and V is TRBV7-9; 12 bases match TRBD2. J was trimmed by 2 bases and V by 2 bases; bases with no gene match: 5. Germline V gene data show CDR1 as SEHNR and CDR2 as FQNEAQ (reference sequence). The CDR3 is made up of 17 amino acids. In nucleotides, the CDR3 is TGTGCCAGCAGCTTATTACTAGCGGGAGGATCCACAGATACGCAGTATTTT. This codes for CASSLLLAGGSTDTQYF.

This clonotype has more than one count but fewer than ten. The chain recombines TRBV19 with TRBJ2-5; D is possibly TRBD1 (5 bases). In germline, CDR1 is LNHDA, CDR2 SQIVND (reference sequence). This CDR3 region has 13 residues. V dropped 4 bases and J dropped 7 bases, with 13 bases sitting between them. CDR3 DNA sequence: TGTGCCAGTAGTACCCAGGGTGGTGGGACCCAGTACTTC. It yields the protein CASSTQGGGTQYF. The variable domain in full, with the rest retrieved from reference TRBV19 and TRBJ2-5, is DGGITQSPKYLFRKEGQNVTLSCEQNLNHDAMYWYRQDPGQGLRLIYYSQIVNDFQKGDIAEGYSVSREKKESFPLTVTSAQKNPTAFYLCASSTQGGGTQYFGPGTRLLVL.

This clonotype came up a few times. The CDR3 sequence is CASSRTGTVNTGELFF. CDR3 coding DNA: TGTGCCAGCAGCCGTACCGGGACAGTAAACACCGGGGAGCTGTTTTTT. The chain links TRBV3-1 to TRBJ2-2, with 7 nucleotides matching TRBD1. The J segment lost 2 bases and the V segment lost 4 bases, leaving 7 bases of the junction unmatched. CDR1 is LGHDT, CDR2 YNNKEL, per germline (reference sequence). There are 16 residues in the CDR3. The full variable domain, its missing parts supplied by reference TRBV3-1 and TRBJ2-2, is DTAVSQTPKYLVTQMGNDKSIKCEQNLGHDTMYWYKQDSKKFLKIMFSYNNKELIINETVPNRFSPKSPDKAHLNLHINSLELGDSAVYFCASSRTGTVNTGELFFGEGSRLTVL.

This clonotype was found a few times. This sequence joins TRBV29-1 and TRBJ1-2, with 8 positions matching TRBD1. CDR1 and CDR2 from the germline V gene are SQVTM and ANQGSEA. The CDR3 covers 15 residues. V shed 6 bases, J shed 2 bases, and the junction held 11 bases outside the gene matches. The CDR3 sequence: CSVPTTGVANYGYTF. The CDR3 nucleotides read TGCAGCGTCCCGACGACAGGGGTTGCGAACTATGGCTACACCTTC.

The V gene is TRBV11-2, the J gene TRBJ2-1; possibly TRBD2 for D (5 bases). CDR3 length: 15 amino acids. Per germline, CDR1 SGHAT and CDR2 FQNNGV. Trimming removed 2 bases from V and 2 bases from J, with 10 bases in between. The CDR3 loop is CASSLMLATYNEQFF. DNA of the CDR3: TGTGCCAGCAGCTTAATGCTAGCAACCTACAATGAGCAGTTCTTC.

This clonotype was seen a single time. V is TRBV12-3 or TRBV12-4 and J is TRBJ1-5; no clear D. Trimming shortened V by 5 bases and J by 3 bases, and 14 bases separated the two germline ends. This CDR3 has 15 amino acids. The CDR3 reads CASSPRRLNNQPQHF. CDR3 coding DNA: TGTGCCAGCAGTCCGCGGCGGCTCAACAATCAGCCCCAGCATTTT.